This T cell receptor (beta chain) was sequenced during a study of a mutant IDH1 vaccine in newly diagnosed glioma. Study at large: Beginning 4-6 weeks after radiotherapy alone, or with temozolomide cycles, vaccination took place. Patients got radiotherapy, temozolomide, or both beforehand, and most got both. Overall study findings and caveats: Apparently, pseudoprogression bore no relation to changes among the top peripheral T cell clonotypes.

This table comes from immunoSEQ multiplex PCR, and its TCRdb copy is limited to in-frame clones, with some not included. In the table there are 50,000 to 65,000 clones, about four fifths of which are singletons. Specified time point: week 11, during vaccination. Every vaccination contained 300 ug of the mutant IDH1 20-mer peptide and was paired with topical imiquimod. Each tumor in the donors was a new WHO grade 3 or 4 astrocytoma, IDH1-mutant and ATRX-lost. The germline gives CDR1 GTSNPN, CDR2 SVGIG (reference sequence). The ends were cut back, 5 bases at V and 8 bases at J, with 16 bases in the middle. The CDR3 consists of 12 residues. Turning to this clone: Its antigen is as yet unknown.

This chain joins TRBV30 and TRBJ2-7; tentatively, D is TRBD1 (6 bases). The receptor's source is a woman between 45 and 60 years old with glioma. Material: PBMCs, obtained from a glioma patient whose treatment included an IDH1 peptide vaccine. The CDR3 sequence is CAWSGPGTQQYF. The CDR3 coding sequence is TGTGCCTGGTCCGGCCCCGGGACACAGCAGTACTTC.